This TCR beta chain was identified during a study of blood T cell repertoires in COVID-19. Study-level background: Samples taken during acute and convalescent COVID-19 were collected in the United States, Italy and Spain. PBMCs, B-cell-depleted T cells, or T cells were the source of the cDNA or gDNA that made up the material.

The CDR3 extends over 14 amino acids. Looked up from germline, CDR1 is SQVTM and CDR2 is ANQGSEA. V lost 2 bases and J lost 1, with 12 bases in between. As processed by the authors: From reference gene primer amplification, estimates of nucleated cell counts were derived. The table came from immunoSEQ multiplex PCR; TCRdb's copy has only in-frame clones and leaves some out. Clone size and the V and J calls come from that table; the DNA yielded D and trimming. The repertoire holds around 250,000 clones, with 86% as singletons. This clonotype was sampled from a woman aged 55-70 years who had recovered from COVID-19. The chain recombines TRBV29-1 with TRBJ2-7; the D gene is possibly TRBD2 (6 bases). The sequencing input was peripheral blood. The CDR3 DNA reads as TGCAGCGTTGAAAAGGGGAGCGGGTCCTACGAGCAGTACTTC. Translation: CSVEKGSGSYEQYF.